The 25 T cell receptor beta chains presented below share a single source sample, sequenced in a study of shared clonotypes between healthy human individuals. Profiled with immunoSEQ multiplex PCR; TCRdb holds only in-frame clones, not every one. The sample shows a few million clones, 80% to 95% of them seen only once. Cells designated naive CD8 were CD45RO-negative and were positively selected for CCR7, with terminally differentiated effector memory CD45RA+ cells excluded. Sequencing was performed on naive CD8+ T cells from PBMCs. The receptor source for this set is a man aged 18 to 35 in good health. Some clones in this sample may be carry-over from other donors' samples.

The chain recombines TRBV9 with TRBJ2-5, with D maybe TRBD2 (6 bases). The J call may be mistaken, given a closer DNA end match to TRBJ2-7. The CDR3 runs 15 residues. Germline values: CDR1 SGDLS, CDR2 YYNGEE. The DNA for the CDR3 is TGTGCCAGCAGCGTAGGACTAGTTCCCTCCTACGAGCAGTACTTC. This encodes CASSVGLVPSYEQYF.

This chain joins TRBV27 and TRBJ2-7; unclear D gene. Trimming cost V 2 bases and J 4 bases, with 9 bases left between them. The germline V gene encodes CDR1 MNHEY and CDR2 SMNVEV (reference sequence). This CDR3 spans 13 amino acids. DNA for the CDR3: TGTGCCAGCAGTTTACAACTCATGTACGAGCAGTACTTC. As protein: CASSLQLMYEQYF.

The chain recombines TRBV7-8 with TRBJ2-1, with 8 nucleotides matching TRBD2. V shed 7 bases, J shed 3 bases, and the junction held 11 bases outside the gene matches. Germline-derived CDR1 and CDR2 are SGHVS and FQNEAQ. This CDR3 is built from 16 residues. For the CDR3, the DNA is TGTGCCAGCACCCAGGGTGTTAGCGGGGTCTACAATGAGCAGTTCTTC. Residues: CASTQGVSGVYNEQFF.

The rearrangement links TRBV28 to TRBJ1-1, with TRBD1 as a possible D gene (6 bases). The CDR3 sequence is 16 residues long. The V end was cut by 6 bases, the J end by 4 bases, with 21 bases between. Germline CDR1 reads MDHEN; CDR2 reads SYDVKM. In DNA, the CDR3 is TGTGCCAGCAGCAAATCCCGGGGGGCCGGTATCACTGAAGCTTTCTTT. Translating gives CASSKSRGAGITEAFF.

The chain has TRBV7-9 and TRBJ1-1; D is unresolved. This CDR3 comprises 17 residues. The germline V gene encodes CDR1 SEHNR and CDR2 FQNEAQ (reference sequence). V was clipped by 1 base and J by 1 base, with 16 bases between them. In nucleotides, the CDR3 is TGTGCCAGCAGCTTAGGAGCGGCAGGCGATGGGAACACTGAAGCTTTCTTT. This codes for CASSLGAAGDGNTEAFF.

This clone was found once. The V call is TRBV29-1, the J call TRBJ1-1; D gene uncertain. Trimming shortened V by 8 bases and J by 0 bases, and 10 bases separated the two germline ends. Germline CDR1 reads SQVTM; CDR2 reads ANQGSEA. The CDR3 is 12 residues long. The CDR3 loop is CSTDNMNTEAFF. The CDR3 DNA is TGCAGCACCGACAACATGAACACTGAAGCTTTCTTT. Based on the CDR3 plus reference TRBV29-1 and TRBJ1-1, the full variable domain is SAVISQKPSRDICQRGTSLTIQCQVDSQVTMMFWYRQQPGQSLTLIATANQGSEATYESGFVIDKFPISRPNLTFSTLTVSNMSPEDSSIYLCSTDNMNTEAFFGQGTRLTVV.

V is TRBV11-3 and J is TRBJ2-1, with D possibly TRBD2 on 5 matching bases. Trimming pared 5 bases from V and 0 bases from J, leaving 17 bases between. The CDR3 runs to 17 residues. The germline gives CDR1 SGHNT, CDR2 YENEEA. The CDR3 loop is CASSPRPGVSSYNEQFF. DNA of the CDR3: TGTGCCAGCAGCCCCCGGCCCGGGGTCAGCTCCTACAATGAGCAGTTCTTC.

The chain combines TRBV14 with TRBJ2-7; unclear D gene. This CDR3 comprises 13 residues. Trimming removed 0 bases from V and 5 bases from J, with 8 bases in between. CDR1 is SGHDN and CDR2 is FVKESK in the germline V gene. The CDR3 DNA follows: TGTGCCAGCAGCCAAGATTTTCGAGACGAGCAGTACTTC. Translating gives CASSQDFRDEQYF.

J is TRBJ2-2 and V is TRBV11-3, with D possibly being TRBD2 (6 bases). Trimming removed 4 bases at V and 4 bases at J, with 16 bases between. Germline values: CDR1 SGHNT, CDR2 YENEEA. The CDR3 loop spans 16 amino acids. This CDR3 reads CASSSWGGDLTGELFF. The CDR3 nucleotides read TGTGCCAGCAGCTCTTGGGGCGGGGATCTCACCGGGGAGCTGTTTTTT. Using reference TRBV11-3 and TRBJ2-2 for the parts outside the CDR3, the full variable domain is EAGVVQSPRYKIIEKKQPVAFWCNPISGHNTLYWYLQNLGQGPELLIRYENEEAVDDSQLPKDRFSAERLKGVDSTLKIQPAELGDSAVYLCASSSWGGDLTGELFFGEGSRLTVL.

The J gene is TRBJ2-7, the V gene TRBV28, with 14 bases aligning to TRBD2. CDR3 length equals 18 residues. CDR1 and CDR2 from the germline V gene are MDHEN and SYDVKM. J gave up 6 bases and V 4 bases, and 14 bases lay outside the gene matches. For the CDR3, the DNA is TGTGCCAGCAGTTCGGGACTAGCGGGAGTTCCTTTCGCGGCCGAGCAGTACTTC. Protein product: CASSSGLAGVPFAAEQYF.

The chain has TRBV4-2 and TRBJ2-1; 13 bases are shared with TRBD2. With V trimmed by 6 bases and J by 3 bases, 5 bases remained unmatched. The CDR3 is 16 residues long. Germline lookup yields CDR1 LGHNA and CDR2 YNFKEQ. CDR3 nucleotides: TGTGCCAGCAGTCGACTAGCGGGAGGCCTCTACAATGAGCAGTTCTTC. Protein product: CASSRLAGGLYNEQFF.

This sequence joins TRBV7-9 and TRBJ1-4; tentative D call: TRBD1 (5 bases). The germline V and J ends were trimmed by 4 bases and 7 bases, with 16 bases remaining between them. The CDR3 sequence is 15 residues long. The germline V gene has CDR1 SEHNR and CDR2 FQNEAQ (reference sequence). This CDR3 is CASSSGGELSEKLFF. CDR3 DNA: TGTGCCAGCAGCTCTGGGGGGGAGTTGAGTGAAAAACTGTTTTTT.

This clone was seen once. This chain connects TRBV27 to TRBJ1-1, with D unclear. This CDR3 is built from 13 residues. The germline CDR1 and CDR2 sequences are MNHEY and SMNVEV (reference sequence). The ends were cut back, 0 bases at V and 11 bases at J, with 13 bases in the middle. The CDR3 reads CASSLSGSGGAFF. DNA for the CDR3: TGTGCCAGCAGTTTATCGGGGAGCGGCGGCGCTTTCTTT.

The chain joins TRBV27 to TRBJ1-5, with D possibly TRBD1 on 5 matching bases. Germline V gene sequence: CDR1 MNHEY, CDR2 SMNVEV (reference sequence). The CDR3 contains 19 residues. The ends were cut back, 5 bases at V and 1 base at J, with 24 bases in the middle. The CDR3 reads CASSPLLRDPWGSNQPQHF. Here the CDR3 DNA reads TGTGCCAGCAGTCCCCTCCTCCGGGACCCCTGGGGAAGCAATCAGCCCCAGCATTTT.

This clone has a single count. The chain is built from TRBV7-2 and TRBJ2-7, with 11 nucleotides matching TRBD1. The CDR3 sequence is 15 residues long. CDR1 is SGHTA, CDR2 FQGNSA, per germline. V shed 5 bases, J shed 2 bases, and the junction held 5 bases outside the gene matches. This chain's CDR3 is CASSPLGQGAYEQYF. CDR3 nucleotide sequence: TGTGCCAGCAGCCCCCTGGGACAGGGGGCCTACGAGCAGTACTTC.

V and J are TRBV11-1 and TRBJ1-2, with TRBD1 matching over 7 bases. In germline, CDR1 is SGHAT, CDR2 FQDESV (reference sequence). This CDR3 is built from 14 residues. Trimming took 4 bases from V and 3 from J; bases not matched to a gene: 5. CDR3 DNA: TGTGCCAGCAGCTCCCGGGACAGAGACTATGGCTACACCTTC. Residues: CASSSRDRDYGYTF.

The chain has TRBV14 and TRBJ2-7; D call uncertain. CDR1 SGHDN and CDR2 FVKESK come from the germline V gene. This CDR3 is 13 amino acids long. The germline V and J ends were trimmed by 7 bases and 12 bases, with 22 bases remaining between them. The CDR3 is CASTDRLKRIPYF. DNA of the CDR3: TGTGCCAGCACCGACCGTTTGAAGCGTATACCGTACTTC.

The rearrangement links TRBV6-4 to TRBJ1-2; D is uncertain. The germline V gene encodes CDR1 MRHNA and CDR2 SNTAGT. The length of the CDR3 is 13 residues. The V and J ends lost 0 bases and 7 bases respectively, with 9 bases between them. CDR3 nucleotide sequence: TGTGCCAGCAGTGACTCAGTTACGGGTGGCTACACCTTC. Its protein is CASSDSVTGGYTF.

The chain joins TRBV9 to TRBJ2-3, with D perhaps matching TRBD2 (6 bases). V was clipped by 3 bases and J by 2 bases, with 10 bases between them. CDR3 length equals 14 residues. Germline assignment: CDR1 SGDLS and CDR2 YYNGEE. The CDR3 region has the DNA TGTGCCAGCAGCGCCGCGGACTACACAGATACGCAGTATTTT. This gives the protein CASSAADYTDTQYF.

The chain employs TRBV28 and TRBJ1-1; weak D call: TRBD1 (5 bases). The CDR3 is 14 amino acids. V lost 5 bases to trimming and J lost 8 bases, with 18 bases between them. Germline V CDR1 and CDR2: MDHEN, SYDVKM. As DNA, the CDR3 is TGTGCCAGCAGTCCTAAAAGGGGTCGGTGGGAAGCTTTCTTT. Its translation is CASSPKRGRWEAFF.

The rearrangement uses TRBV5-6 and TRBJ2-1; 10 nucleotides line up with TRBD2. Germline CDR1 is SGHDT and CDR2 is YYEEEE. J gave up 10 bases and V 0 bases, and 10 bases lay outside the gene matches. This CDR3 region has 16 residues. CDR3 nucleotide sequence: TGTGCCAGCAGCTTGGGGTCCGGACTAGCGGCCAACGAGCAGTTCTTC. Translation: CASSLGSGLAANEQFF.

The genes are TRBV6-6 and TRBJ1-2; D not resolved. The CDR3 runs to 16 residues. V was clipped by 0 bases and J by 1 base, with 12 bases between them. Germline lookup yields CDR1 MNHNY and CDR2 SVGAGI (reference sequence). As DNA, the CDR3 is TGTGCCAGCAGTTACTCTGTGGAAGTTATTAACTATGGCTACACCTTC. As protein: CASSYSVEVINYGYTF.

The chain joins TRBV9 to TRBJ2-1; a possible D gene is TRBD2 (6 bases). CDR3 length: 18 amino acids. Germline values: CDR1 SGDLS, CDR2 YYNGEE. Trimming pared 4 bases from V and 1 base from J, leaving 21 bases between. CDR3 sequence: CASSFGGRGTESYNEQFF. The CDR3 DNA follows: TGTGCCAGCAGCTTCGGGGGACGGGGAACCGAATCCTACAATGAGCAGTTCTTC.

The chain links TRBV28 to TRBJ1-1; D not certain. The CDR3 has 13 amino acids. V shed 4 bases and J shed 4 bases, with 10 bases lying between them. Germline-derived CDR1 and CDR2 are MDHEN and SYDVKM. In DNA form, the CDR3 reads TGTGCCAGCAGTTCCGTTCGGACCACTGAAGCTTTCTTT. Protein product: CASSSVRTTEAFF.

The chain couples TRBV10-1 to TRBJ2-7; tentatively, D is TRBD1 (6 bases). This CDR3 is 14 amino acids long. Trimming cost V 3 bases and J 5 bases, with 14 bases left between them. The germline CDR1 and CDR2 sequences are WNHNN and SYGVQD (reference sequence). The CDR3 DNA follows: TGCGCCAGCAGTGACCTTACAGGGTTGCACGAGCAGTACTTC. Translated, it gives CASSDLTGLHEQYF.